This T cell receptor beta chain originates from a study of T-cell reconstitution after alpha-beta-depleted transplantation in children (dated by TCRdb to the mid-2010s). With respect to the entire study: Using TCR repertoire profiling, the study followed T-cell immune reconstitution in a quantitative way in children after TCRalphabeta/CD19-depleted allogeneic hematopoietic cell transplantation. What the work shows at the level of the full study, not this receptor alone: The frequencies of hyperexpanded clones fell over the following months, and after one year, T-cell counts and TCRbeta diversity were mostly attributed to newly produced T cells. About two months after transplant, the apparently early recovery of alphabetaT-cell counts reportedly depended on just several hundred clones that had expanded rapidly and came from non-depleted graft cells. In some patients, the high TCRbeta diversity seen at day 60 was put down to recipient T cells and intrathymic progenitors that had survived conditioning.

Concerning this clonotype itself: It has no known antigen specificity. Base qualities were left out, and no much larger clone turns up one base away.

The time point label on this specimen signifies: day 60 (about 2 months) after transplantation. The intended sense of this specimen's treatment or condition label: allogeneic hematopoietic cell transplantation with graft depleted of TCRalphabeta T cells and CD19 B cells. Transplant recipients were children who received TCRalphabeta/CD19-depleted allogeneic hematopoietic cell grafts. Libraries were constructed by PCR. Sequencing used an Illumina HiSeq 2500. TCR libraries were prepared with molecular barcoding, using unique molecular identifiers to normalize TCRbeta repertoire quantification. Using fastp at Q25 and MiXCR, TCRdb reprocessed the public reads and kept productive beta chains. Entries are consolidated by CDR3 protein sequence, retaining the most common genes and DNA. The sample records roughly 45,000 distinct CDR3 sequences, around 8.8% of which are singletons. Jointly, the top ten make up about 25% of the sample.

The TCR sequence derives from a male patient aged 2-9 years who had a stem cell transplant for chronic granulomatous disease, so the T cells may come from the graft donor. The specimen comprised PBMCs, mostly from graft donor cells, sampled 60 days after TCRalphabeta/CD19-depleted stem cell transplant.

The CDR3 protein: CASSPPGLAGSGARDEQFF. The DNA sequence is as follows: TGTGCCAGCTCACCTCCGGGACTAGCGGGATCGGGGGCACGGGATGAGCAGTTCTTC. This receptor chain uses TRBV18 and TRBJ2-1, and TRBD2 aligns with 13 junction nucleotides. The germline V gene provides CDR1 KGHSH and CDR2 LQKENI. V and J are trimmed by 3 bases and 8 bases, and the gene matches miss 16 bases of the junction. The CDR3 goes from the cysteine to the phenylalanine over 19 residues. Just CDR3 DNA is preserved here, 57 bases in frame from base 1. The full variable domain, completed from the reference TRBV18 and TRBJ2-1 proteins outside the CDR3, reads NAGVMQNPRHLVRRRGQEARLRCSPMKGHSHVYWYRQLPEEGLKFMVYLQKENIIDESGMPKERFSAEFPKEGPSILRIQQVVRGDSAAYFCASSPPGLAGSGARDEQFFGPGTRLTVL.